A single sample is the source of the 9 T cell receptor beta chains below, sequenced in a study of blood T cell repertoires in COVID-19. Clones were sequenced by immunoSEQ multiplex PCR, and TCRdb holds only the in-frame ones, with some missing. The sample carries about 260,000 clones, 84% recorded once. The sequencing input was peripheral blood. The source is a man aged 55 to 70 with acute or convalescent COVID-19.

The CDR3 reads CASSFAGKWMTDTQYF. The DNA for the CDR3 is TGTGCCAGCAGTTTCGCGGGAAAGTGGATGACAGATACGCAGTATTTT. This chain connects TRBV27 to TRBJ2-3; possibly TRBD2 for D (6 bases). The CDR3 sequence is 16 residues long. Trimming took off 3 bases at V and 3 bases at J, with 16 bases between the two ends. The germline V gene encodes CDR1 MNHEY and CDR2 SMNVEV (reference sequence).

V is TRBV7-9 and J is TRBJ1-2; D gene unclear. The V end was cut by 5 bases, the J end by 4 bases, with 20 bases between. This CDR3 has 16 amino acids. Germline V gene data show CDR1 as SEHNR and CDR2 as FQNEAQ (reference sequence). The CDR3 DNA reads TGTGCCAGCAGCCCCGGCGGCCACCGTACCGTCTATGGCTACACCTTC. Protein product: CASSPGGHRTVYGYTF.

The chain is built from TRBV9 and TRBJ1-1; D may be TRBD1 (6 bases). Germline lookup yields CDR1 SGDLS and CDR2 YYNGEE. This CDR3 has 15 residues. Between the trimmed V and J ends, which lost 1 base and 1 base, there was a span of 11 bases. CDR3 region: CASSVHRDPNTEAFF. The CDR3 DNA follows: TGTGCCAGCAGCGTACACAGGGATCCGAACACTGAAGCTTTCTTT.

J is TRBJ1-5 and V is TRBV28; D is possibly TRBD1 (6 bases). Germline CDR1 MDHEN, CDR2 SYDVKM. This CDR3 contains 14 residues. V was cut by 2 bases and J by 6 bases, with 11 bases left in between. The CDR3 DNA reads TGTGCCAGCAGTTTACCCTGGACAGTTCAGCCCCAGCATTTT. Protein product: CASSLPWTVQPQHF.

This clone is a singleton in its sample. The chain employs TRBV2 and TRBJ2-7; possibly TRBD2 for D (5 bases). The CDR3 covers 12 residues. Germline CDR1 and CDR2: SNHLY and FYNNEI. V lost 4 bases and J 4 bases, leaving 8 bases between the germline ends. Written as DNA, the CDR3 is TGTGCCAGCAGTGGTCCGGGGTACGAGCAGTACTTC. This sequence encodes CASSGPGYEQYF.

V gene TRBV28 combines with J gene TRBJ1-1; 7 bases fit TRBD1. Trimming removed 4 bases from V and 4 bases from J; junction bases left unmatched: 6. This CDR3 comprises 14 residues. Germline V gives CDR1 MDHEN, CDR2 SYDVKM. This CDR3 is CASSSAQGTTEAFF. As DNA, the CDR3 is TGTGCCAGCAGTTCCGCACAGGGGACCACTGAAGCTTTCTTT.

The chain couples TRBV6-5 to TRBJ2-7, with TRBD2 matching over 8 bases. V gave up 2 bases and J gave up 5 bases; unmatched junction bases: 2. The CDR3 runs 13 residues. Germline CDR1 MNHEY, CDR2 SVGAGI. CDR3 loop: CASSYRAGDEQYF. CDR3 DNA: TGTGCCAGCAGTTACCGAGCGGGAGACGAGCAGTACTTC.

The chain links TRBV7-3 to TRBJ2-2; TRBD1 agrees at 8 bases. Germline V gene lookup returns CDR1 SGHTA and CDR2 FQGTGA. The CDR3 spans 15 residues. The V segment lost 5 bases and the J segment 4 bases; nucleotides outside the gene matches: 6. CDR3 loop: CASSPRTGSTGELFF. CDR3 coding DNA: TGTGCCAGCAGCCCGAGGACAGGGTCCACCGGGGAGCTGTTTTTT.

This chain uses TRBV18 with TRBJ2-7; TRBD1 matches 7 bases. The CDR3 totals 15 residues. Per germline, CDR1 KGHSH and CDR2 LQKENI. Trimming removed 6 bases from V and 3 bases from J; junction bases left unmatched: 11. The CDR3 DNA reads TGTGCCAGCTCTCTCCAGACAGGGCCTTTCTACGAGCAGTACTTC. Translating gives CASSLQTGPFYEQYF.